These 28 T cell receptor beta chains originate from one sample sequenced in a study of cytomegalovirus exposure and HLA in healthy donors. PCR used 60 Vbeta primers and 13 Jbeta primers. Sequenced by immunoSEQ multiplex PCR; TCRdb stores in-frame clones only, minus some. Counted here are about 130,000 clones, roughly 82% occurring once; the ten biggest clones make up 4.2%. The sequencing sample was made of PBMCs. These receptors all come from a male donor in good health and CMV-seropositive.

V and J are TRBV7-3 and TRBJ2-1; 9 bases agree with TRBD2. The germline CDR1 and CDR2 sequences are SGHTA and FQGTGA. The CDR3 totals 15 residues. J gave up 3 bases and V 4 bases, and 4 bases lay outside the gene matches. CDR3 nucleotides: TGTGCCAGCAGCTCCTTAGCGGGGGTCTACAATGAGCAGTTCTTC. This codes for CASSSLAGVYNEQFF. Supplemented by reference TRBV7-3 and TRBJ2-1, the full variable domain reads GAGVSQTPSNKVTEKGKYVELRCDPISGHTALYWYRQSLGQGPEFLIYFQGTGAADDSGLPNDRFFAVRPEGSVSTLKIQRTERGDSAVYLCASSSLAGVYNEQFFGPGTRLTVL.

The chain employs TRBV5-8 and TRBJ1-2; unclear D gene. Trimming left V 2 bases short and J 2 bases short, with 7 bases between. CDR1 SGHTS and CDR2 YDEGEE come from the germline V gene. CDR3 length: 13 amino acids. CDR3 sequence: CASSFSQNYGYTF. The DNA for the CDR3 is TGTGCCAGCAGCTTTTCCCAGAACTATGGCTACACCTTC.

This chain connects TRBV19 to TRBJ2-1; the D gene is possibly TRBD2 (7 bases). Germline CDR1 and CDR2: LNHDA and SQIVND (reference sequence). The length of the CDR3 is 16 residues. The ends were cut back, 3 bases at V and 4 bases at J, with 16 bases in the middle. CDR3: CASSIQGGAGYNEQFF. The CDR3 region has the DNA TGTGCCAGTAGTATCCAAGGGGGGGCGGGGTACAATGAGCAGTTCTTC.

This sequence joins TRBV14 and TRBJ2-2; D is undetermined. Germline CDR1 is SGHDN and CDR2 is FVKESK. Trimming took 7 bases from V and 3 from J, leaving 9 bases between them. This CDR3 has 13 residues. The CDR3 bases are TGTGCCAGCAATCCTTATGACACCGGGGAGCTGTTTTTT. Amino acids: CASNPYDTGELFF.

The chain is built from TRBV28 and TRBJ2-5; D unresolved. The CDR3 is made up of 14 amino acids. V was trimmed by 1 base and J by 2 bases, leaving 8 bases between them. Germline-derived CDR1 and CDR2 are MDHEN and SYDVKM. The CDR3 loop reads CASSLYISQETQYF. The CDR3 DNA is TGTGCCAGCAGTTTATACATCAGTCAAGAGACCCAGTACTTC.

The gene calls are TRBV19 and TRBJ2-3; D may be TRBD2 (5 bases). The length of the CDR3 is 14 residues. Germline V lookup: CDR1 LNHDA, CDR2 SQIVND (reference sequence). Trimming shortened V by 5 bases and J by 3 bases, and 12 bases separated the two germline ends. CDR3 bases: TGTGCCAGTAGTTACTTAAGCGGAACAGATACGCAGTATTTT. Residues: CASSYLSGTDTQYF.

This CDR3 is CASGSGLAGGTQYF. The CDR3 DNA reads as TGTGCCAGCGGCTCAGGACTAGCGGGAGGTACCCAGTACTTC. This sequence joins TRBV7-3 and TRBJ2-5; TRBD2 matches at 14 bases. The CDR3 length is 14 residues. The J segment lost 8 bases and the V segment lost 8 bases, leaving 7 bases of the junction unmatched. CDR1 and CDR2 from the germline V gene are SGHTA and FQGTGA.

The J gene is TRBJ2-4, the V gene TRBV6-1; unclear D gene. Germline-derived CDR1 and CDR2 are MNHNS and SASEGT. V lost 2 bases and J 0 bases, leaving 5 bases between the germline ends. The CDR3 loop spans 14 amino acids. The CDR3 loop reads CASSEFLAKNIQYF. CDR3 in DNA: TGTGCCAGCAGTGAATTCTTAGCCAAAAACATTCAGTACTTC.

The chain combines TRBV18 with TRBJ2-7; a weak D match, TRBD2 (5 bases). Germline V gene data show CDR1 as KGHSH and CDR2 as LQKENI. Trimming stripped 3 bases from V and 0 bases from J, with 18 bases between. The CDR3 is 17 amino acids. The CDR3 region has the DNA TGTGCCAGCTCACCTTGGGGAGCCCACCCGAGCTCCTACGAGCAGTACTTC. Amino acid sequence: CASSPWGAHPSSYEQYF.

J is TRBJ1-5 and V is TRBV19, with D perhaps TRBD1 (5 bases). The CDR3 is 13 residues long. V was clipped by 11 bases and J by 0 bases, with 11 bases between them. Germline V lookup: CDR1 LNHDA, CDR2 SQIVND (reference sequence). The CDR3 DNA is TGTGCCGGAAGCACAGGTAGCAATCAGCCCCAGCATTTT. Translation gives CAGSTGSNQPQHF.

CDR3 protein: CASSSVPTSGRYDEQYF. CDR3 DNA: TGCGCCAGCAGCTCCGTCCCTACTAGCGGGAGATATGACGAGCAGTACTTC. The chain has TRBV5-1 and TRBJ2-7, with 11 bases that match TRBD2. Trimming at V came to 3 bases and at J to 5 bases, leaving 13 bases not matched to a gene. The CDR3 runs 17 residues. Germline V gene lookup returns CDR1 SGHRS and CDR2 YFSETQ.

The V call is TRBV18, the J call TRBJ2-2; D is perhaps TRBD2 (5 bases). Per germline, CDR1 KGHSH and CDR2 LQKENI. The CDR3 has 14 residues. Trimming left V 0 bases short and J 7 bases short, with 9 bases between. The CDR3: CASSPPGRSGELFF. The CDR3 bases are TGTGCCAGCTCACCACCGGGGAGAAGCGGGGAGCTGTTTTTT. The full variable domain, completed using reference TRBV18 and TRBJ2-2, is NAGVMQNPRHLVRRRGQEARLRCSPMKGHSHVYWYRQLPEEGLKFMVYLQKENIIDESGMPKERFSAEFPKEGPSILRIQQVVRGDSAAYFCASSPPGRSGELFFGEGSRLTVL.

The chain recombines TRBV6-5 with TRBJ1-2; the D gene is possibly TRBD1 (6 bases). Germline assignment: CDR1 MNHEY and CDR2 SVGAGI. Between the trimmed V and J ends, which lost 4 bases and 2 bases, there was a span of 17 bases. The CDR3 sequence is 16 residues long. Here the CDR3 DNA reads TGTGCCAGCAGTTGGACAGACTCCCGTGGCAACTATGGCTACACCTTC. It codes for CASSWTDSRGNYGYTF.

This clone ranks as medium-sized. This chain uses TRBV29-1 with TRBJ1-1; 7 bases fit TRBD1. The V gene's germline CDR1 is SQVTM and CDR2 ANQGSEA. V shed 4 bases, J shed 4 bases, and the junction held 9 bases outside the gene matches. This CDR3 is built from 14 residues. The CDR3 region is CSVGNGDSGTEAFF. Written as DNA, the CDR3 is TGCAGCGTTGGAAATGGGGACAGCGGCACTGAAGCTTTCTTT.

The gene calls are TRBV28 and TRBJ2-7, with 10 nucleotides matching TRBD1. Per germline, CDR1 MDHEN and CDR2 SYDVKM. V lost 6 bases and J lost 2; bases outside the gene matches: 7. The CDR3 totals 15 residues. The CDR3 spells CASSHPGTGAYEQYF. CDR3 nucleotide sequence: TGTGCCAGCAGCCATCCCGGGACAGGGGCCTACGAGCAGTACTTC.

DNA of the CDR3: TGTGCCAGTAGTATTATGAGTTCCTACAATGAGCAGTTCTTC. It yields the protein CASSIMSSYNEQFF. This chain connects TRBV19 to TRBJ2-1; D gene ambiguous. Trimming left V 3 bases short and J 1 base short, with 7 bases between. Germline CDR1 reads LNHDA; CDR2 reads SQIVND (reference sequence). CDR3 size: 14 residues.

The rearrangement uses TRBV5-3 and TRBJ2-1; TRBD1 might be the D (5 bases). TRBV5-3 is noted as an ORF with a role that remains uncertain. Trimming removed 4 bases at V and 3 bases at J, with 14 bases between. There are 15 residues in the CDR3. The CDR3 loop is CARSQDTKNYNEQFF. The CDR3 region has the DNA TGTGCCAGAAGCCAGGACACCAAGAACTACAATGAGCAGTTCTTC.

V and J are TRBV7-2 and TRBJ1-1; maybe TRBD1 (6 bases). The CDR3 extends over 13 amino acids. Trimming stripped 5 bases from V and 11 bases from J, with 18 bases between. The germline V gene has CDR1 SGHTA and CDR2 FQGNSA. DNA for the CDR3: TGTGCCAGCAGCAAAAAACAGGGTTTTGGTGCTTTCTTT. It translates to CASSKKQGFGAFF.

The chain joins TRBV7-9 to TRBJ2-3, with a tentative D call TRBD2 (7 bases). Trimming removed 2 bases at V and 1 base at J, with 16 bases between. Per the germline V gene, CDR1 is SEHNR and CDR2 is FQNEAQ (reference sequence). The CDR3 runs to 17 residues. The CDR3 is CASSLPPGGGGTDTQYF. Written as DNA, the CDR3 is TGTGCCAGCAGCTTACCCCCTGGCGGGGGCGGCACAGATACGCAGTATTTT.

The genes are TRBV5-4 and TRBJ2-5, with TRBD1 identical over 7 bases. The end of the DNA fits TRBJ2-7 better, so the J call may be wrong. CDR1 SGHNT and CDR2 YYREEE come from the germline V gene (reference sequence). This CDR3 has 14 residues. The CDR3 is CASSPSGQPYEQYF. CDR3 sequence (DNA): TGTGCCAGCAGCCCCTCGGGACAGCCCTACGAGCAGTACTTC.

The chain is built from TRBV7-2 and TRBJ1-4; a weak D match, TRBD1 (5 bases). Germline lookup yields CDR1 SGHTA and CDR2 FQGNSA. Trimming cost V 6 bases and J 3 bases, with 17 bases left between them. The CDR3 extends over 16 amino acids. The CDR3 reads CASSLLPSGANEKLFF. CDR3 bases: TGTGCCAGCAGTCTGTTACCATCGGGGGCTAATGAAAAACTGTTTTTT. Drawing the rest from reference TRBV7-2 and TRBJ1-4, the complete variable domain is GAGVSQSPSNKVTEKGKDVELRCDPISGHTALYWYRQSLGQGLEFLIYFQGNSAPDKSGLPSDRFSAERTGGSVSTLTIQRTQQEDSAVYLCASSLLPSGANEKLFFGSGTQLSVL.

Only a few counts were recorded for this clone. The chain uses TRBV6-4 and TRBJ2-1; 8 bases align to TRBD2. The CDR3 runs to 15 residues. V trimming: 3 bases; J trimming: 4 bases; junction bases outside the gene matches: 5. Germline values: CDR1 MRHNA, CDR2 SNTAGT. The CDR3 region has the DNA TGTGCCAGCAGTGAATTTAGCGGGGCGTACAATGAGCAGTTCTTC. Its translation is CASSEFSGAYNEQFF.

V gene TRBV10-3 combines with J gene TRBJ2-7, with 10 positions matching TRBD1. The CDR3 has 13 amino acids. With V trimmed by 11 bases and J by 2 bases, 6 bases remained unmatched. Looked up from germline, CDR1 is ENHRY and CDR2 is SYGVKD. DNA for the CDR3: TGTGCCGTCCGGGACAGGGGAACCTACGAGCAGTACTTC. This translates into CAVRDRGTYEQYF.

This chain connects TRBV2 to TRBJ1-1, with D perhaps TRBD1 (5 bases). CDR3 length: 15 residues. V gave up 5 bases and J gave up 0 bases, with 13 bases separating them. Germline CDR1 is SNHLY and CDR2 is FYNNEI. CDR3 residues: CASSLADSMNTEAFF. DNA for the CDR3: TGTGCCAGCAGTCTTGCCGACAGTATGAACACTGAAGCTTTCTTT.

The genes are TRBV28 and TRBJ2-7; TRBD1 matches 7 bases. V shed 6 bases and J 3 bases; nucleotides not matched to a gene: 11. Germline V gene data show CDR1 as MDHEN and CDR2 as SYDVKM. The CDR3 runs to 15 residues. CDR3 bases: TGTGCCAGCAGACGAAAGACAGGGAGAAGCTACGAGCAGTACTTC. Amino acids: CASRRKTGRSYEQYF.

The J gene is TRBJ1-5, the V gene TRBV5-8, with D unclear. Trimming stripped 4 bases from V and 7 bases from J, with 9 bases between. Germline loops: CDR1 SGHTS, CDR2 YDEGEE. This CDR3 has 12 residues. The DNA for the CDR3 is TGTGCCAGCAGCCCCTTGGGCCAGCCCCAGCATTTT. This encodes CASSPLGQPQHF.

The chain uses TRBV5-1 and TRBJ1-2, with 9 nucleotides matching TRBD1. J lost 4 bases, V lost 4 bases, and 11 bases had no gene match. Germline CDR1 SGHRS, CDR2 YFSETQ. The CDR3 extends over 16 amino acids. Here the CDR3 DNA reads TGCGCCAGCAGCCCCGGACAGGGGCAGCCTGGCTATGGCTACACCTTC. Its translation is CASSPGQGQPGYGYTF.

This chain joins TRBV28 and TRBJ2-1; 8 bases match TRBD2. CDR1 MDHEN and CDR2 SYDVKM come from the germline V gene. Germline trimming cut 7 bases from V and 8 bases from J; bases unmatched to any gene: 10. This CDR3 is built from 14 residues. The CDR3 reads CASKQAGENYEQFF. CDR3 coding DNA: TGTGCCAGCAAACAAGCGGGAGAGAACTATGAGCAGTTCTTC.